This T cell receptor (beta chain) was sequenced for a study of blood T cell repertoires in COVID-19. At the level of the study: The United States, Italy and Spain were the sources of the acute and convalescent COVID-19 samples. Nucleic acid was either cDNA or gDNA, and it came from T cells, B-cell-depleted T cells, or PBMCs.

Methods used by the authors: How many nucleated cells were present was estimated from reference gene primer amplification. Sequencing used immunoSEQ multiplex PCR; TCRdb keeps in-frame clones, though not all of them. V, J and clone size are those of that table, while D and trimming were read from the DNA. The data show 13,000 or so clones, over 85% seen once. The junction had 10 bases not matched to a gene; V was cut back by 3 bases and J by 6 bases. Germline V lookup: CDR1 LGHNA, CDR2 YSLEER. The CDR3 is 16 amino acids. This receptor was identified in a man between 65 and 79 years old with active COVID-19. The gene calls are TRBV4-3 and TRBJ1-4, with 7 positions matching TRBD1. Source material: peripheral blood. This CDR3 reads CASSHPRRQGHEKLFF. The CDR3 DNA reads TGCGCCAGCAGCCACCCGCGGAGACAGGGACATGAAAAACTGTTTTTT.